One and the same sample provided the 5 T cell receptor beta chains below, sequenced in a study of blood T cell repertoires in COVID-19. Libraries were prepared by immunoSEQ multiplex PCR; TCRdb keeps only in-frame clonotypes and omits some of them. Of about 270,000 clones detected, more than 85% appear once; the ten largest clones hold 2.8%. The specimen sequenced was PBMCs or T cells enriched from blood (not recorded which). The receptors shown here come from a man aged 40-55 years who had been exposed to COVID-19.

The gene calls are TRBV19 and TRBJ1-1; no clear D. Between the trimmed V and J ends, which lost 4 bases and 3 bases, there was a span of 9 bases. Germline values: CDR1 LNHDA, CDR2 SQIVND (reference sequence). The CDR3 has 13 residues. CDR3 in DNA: TGTGCCAGTAGTACCACGAGGGACACTGAAGCTTTCTTT. Its translation is CASSTTRDTEAFF.

The chain combines TRBV10-3 with TRBJ2-1, with 7 positions matching TRBD1. CDR1 is ENHRY, CDR2 SYGVKD, per germline. CDR3 length equals 15 residues. The junction had 9 bases not matched to a gene; V was cut back by 6 bases and J by 4 bases. In nucleotides, the CDR3 is TGTGCCATCAGCCCGACAGGGAGAGGGTACAATGAGCAGTTCTTC. This sequence encodes CAISPTGRGYNEQFF.

This chain joins TRBV10-3 and TRBJ2-3; 9 bases fit TRBD2. V shed 3 bases, J shed 3 bases, and the junction held 4 bases outside the gene matches. CDR1 ENHRY and CDR2 SYGVKD come from the germline V gene. This CDR3 is 15 amino acids long. The CDR3 protein is CAISDSTSGTDTQYF. In nucleotides, the CDR3 is TGTGCCATCAGTGACTCGACTAGCGGAACAGATACGCAGTATTTT.

For this clone: Different DNA sequences within this sample yield the same CDR3. The chain links TRBV3-1 (or the pseudogene TRBV3-2) to TRBJ2-5; D is perhaps TRBD2 (5 bases). This CDR3 spans 13 amino acids. V was shortened by 1 base and J by 5 bases, with 8 bases between the two germline ends. The germline gives CDR1 LGHDT, CDR2 YNNKEL (reference sequence). The CDR3 bases are TGTGCCAGCAGCCAAGCAGGCGGGGAGACCCAGTACTTC. Its translation: CASSQAGGETQYF.

The rearrangement joins TRBV25-1 to TRBJ2-2, with 10 bases fitting TRBD1. The length of the CDR3 is 16 residues. CDR1 is MGHDK and CDR2 is SYGVNS in the germline V gene. V lost 4 bases and J lost 6; bases outside the gene matches: 8. The CDR3 protein is CASSVGQGFAAGELFF. The CDR3 DNA follows: TGTGCCAGCAGTGTGGGACAGGGGTTTGCGGCCGGGGAGCTGTTTTTT.